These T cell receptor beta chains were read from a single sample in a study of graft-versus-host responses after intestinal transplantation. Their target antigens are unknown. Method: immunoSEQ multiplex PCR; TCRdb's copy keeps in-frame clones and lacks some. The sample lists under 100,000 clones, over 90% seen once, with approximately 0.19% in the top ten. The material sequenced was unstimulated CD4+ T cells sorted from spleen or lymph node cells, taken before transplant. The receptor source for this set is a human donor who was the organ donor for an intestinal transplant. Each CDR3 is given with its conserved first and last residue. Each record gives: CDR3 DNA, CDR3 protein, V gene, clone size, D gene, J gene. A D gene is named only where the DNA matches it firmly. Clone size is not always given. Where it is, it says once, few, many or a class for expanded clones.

TGTGCCAGCAGCCTCCGGGACTTATCCTACAATGAGCAGTTCTTC	CASSLRDLSYNEQFF	TRBV4-2	.	.	TRBJ2-1
TGCGCCAGCAGCTTGGTAGGGTCGGTTACCGGGGAGCTGTTTTTT	CASSLVGSVTGELFF	TRBV5-1	.	.	TRBJ2-2
TGTGCCAGCAGGAACAGGGATCAGCCCCAGCATTTT	CASRNRDQPQHF	TRBV28	.	.	TRBJ1-5
TGTGCCAGCAGCTCCCGGACAGGGGTTATTAATGAGCAGTTCTTC	CASSSRTGVINEQFF	TRBV7-8	.	TRBD1	TRBJ2-1
TGTGCCAGCGACTTGGGCAGAATCAATCAGCCCCAGCATTTT	CASDLGRINQPQHF	TRBV19	.	.	TRBJ1-5
TGTGCCAGCAGCACTATCCCAGGGGGACTTCACACTGAAGCTTTCTTT	CASSTIPGGLHTEAFF	TRBV7-8	.	TRBD1	TRBJ1-1
TGTGCCAGCAGCCCGGGCAATACCGGGGAGCTGTTTTTT	CASSPGNTGELFF	TRBV7-2	.	.	TRBJ2-2
TGCGCCAGCAGCTTATACAGGGGGCCGAATGAAAAACTGTTTTTT	CASSLYRGPNEKLFF	TRBV5-1	once	TRBD1	TRBJ1-4
TGCGCCAGCAGCCAAGATCCCGGGACTACGGAGACCCAGTACTTC	CASSQDPGTTETQYF	TRBV4-3	.	TRBD2	TRBJ2-5
TGTGCCAGCAGTGATAACCGTTATGGCTACACCTTC	CASSDNRYGYTF	TRBV2	.	.	TRBJ1-2
TGTGCCAGCAGTGGGTCAGGGGAAATCTACGAGCAGTACTTC	CASSGSGEIYEQYF	TRBV2	.	.	TRBJ2-7
TGTGCCAGCAGCCGAGGGACAGCCTCCTACGAGCAGTACTTC	CASSRGTASYEQYF	TRBV7-8	.	TRBD1	TRBJ2-7
TGTGCCAGCAGCGCCTTCCGGGAAGCGAACACCGGGGAGCTGTTTTTT	CASSAFREANTGELFF	TRBV9	.	.	TRBJ2-2
TGCAGCGTTGAGGGGGAATCCTACGAGCAGTACTTC	CSVEGESYEQYF	TRBV29-1	once	.	TRBJ2-7
TGTGCCAGCAACCAGGGACCATTTATGAACACTGAAGCTTTCTTT	CASNQGPFMNTEAFF	TRBV5-6	.	.	TRBJ1-1
TGTGCCAGCAGGGGACAGGGGTATTCACCCCTCCACTTT	CASRGQGYSPLHF	TRBV6-5	.	TRBD1	TRBJ1-6
TGTGCCAGCAGCTTAGTTGGGGGCGTGGACGGGGAGCTGTTTTTT	CASSLVGGVDGELFF	TRBV7-8	.	.	TRBJ2-2
TGTGCCAGCAGCTTAGCTGGCGGCTCTGGAAACACCATATATTTT	CASSLAGGSGNTIYF	TRBV7-2	.	.	TRBJ1-3
TGTGCCAGCAGCGTAGTGAGCGGGGGGGCCGGGGAGACCCAGTACTTC	CASSVVSGGAGETQYF	TRBV9	.	TRBD2	TRBJ2-5
TGCGCCAGCAGCGCCGCTCCGGGCCGGAGCTCCTATAATTCACCCCTCCACTTT	CASSAAPGRSSYNSPLHF	TRBV5-1	.	.	TRBJ1-6
TGTGCCAGCCACACTGGACTAAACACCGGGGAGCTGTTTTTT	CASHTGLNTGELFF	TRBV27	.	.	TRBJ2-2
TGTGCCAGCAGTATACTGACCCAGAATGAGCAGTTCTTC	CASSILTQNEQFF	TRBV28	.	.	TRBJ2-1
TGTGCCAGCTCACGGGGACAGGATAACACTGAAGCTTTCTTT	CASSRGQDNTEAFF	TRBV18	.	TRBD1	TRBJ1-1
TGTGCCAGCCTTGTCAATAGCGGGGGGCTAACAGATACGCAGTATTTT	CASLVNSGGLTDTQYF	TRBV7-2	once	TRBD2	TRBJ2-3
TGTGCCAGCAGCCGAAGAGACAGGGGGCAAGGCTACACCTTC	CASSRRDRGQGYTF	TRBV27	.	TRBD1	TRBJ1-2
TGTGCCACCAGCAGCATCCTTGCGGGGTCCTACAATGAGCAGTTCTTC	CATSSILAGSYNEQFF	TRBV15	.	.	TRBJ2-1
TGCGCCAGCAGCTTGGCGTCCCAGCGGGGGGAGGGTGAGCAGTTCTTC	CASSLASQRGEGEQFF	TRBV5-1	.	TRBD2	TRBJ2-1
TGTGCCAGCAGCTTAGGAGGAGTTAATTCACCCCTCCACTTT	CASSLGGVNSPLHF	TRBV11-3	.	.	TRBJ1-6
TGTGCCAGCAGCTTAGGGTCTGCCGTGGGCAATCAGCCCCAGCATTTT	CASSLGSAVGNQPQHF	TRBV7-3	.	.	TRBJ1-5
TGTGCCAGCAGCTTGGCCGAGGGGGGGGACACCGGGGAGCTGTTTTTT	CASSLAEGGDTGELFF	TRBV5-4	.	.	TRBJ2-2
TGCGCCAGTAAACAGGGGAGCTCTGGAAACACCATATATTTT	CASKQGSSGNTIYF	TRBV10-2	.	TRBD1	TRBJ1-3
TGTGCCAGCAGTTACTCGGACAGGGCTAATTCACCCCTCCACTTT	CASSYSDRANSPLHF	TRBV7-2	once	TRBD1	TRBJ1-6
TGTGCCAGCAGCGTAGACGGGGGAAGCACAGATACGCAGTATTTT	CASSVDGGSTDTQYF	TRBV9	.	.	TRBJ2-3
TGCAGCGTTGTTTGGGACAAAGCCTACGAGCAGTACTTC	CSVVWDKAYEQYF	TRBV29-1	.	.	TRBJ2-7
TGTGCCAGCAGCAATGGGGCGAACACTGAAGCTTTCTTT	CASSNGANTEAFF	TRBV6-6	.	.	TRBJ1-1
TGTGCCAGCAGTTTAGACTTGGGGAACTACGAGCAGTACTTC	CASSLDLGNYEQYF	TRBV27	.	.	TRBJ2-7
TGTGCCAGCAGTTTTAGGAGAGGGGGAAGCTATGGCTACACCTTC	CASSFRRGGSYGYTF	TRBV28	.	.	TRBJ1-2
TGTGCCAGCAGCCTGTACACCTACGAGCAGTACTTC	CASSLYTYEQYF	TRBV5-6	.	.	TRBJ2-7
TGTGCCAGCAGCTTAAGCGGGGGGGCCTACAATGAGCAGTTCTTC	CASSLSGGAYNEQFF	TRBV7-3	.	TRBD2	TRBJ2-1
TGTGCCAGCAGCCCGGAAAAGGCCAGGGGTTACGAGCAGTACTTC	CASSPEKARGYEQYF	TRBV7-2	.	.	TRBJ2-7
TGTGCCAGCAGCTTAAGATTTCTAGCGGGGGGGAACTCCTACAATGAGCAGTTCTTC	CASSLRFLAGGNSYNEQFF	TRBV11-3	.	TRBD2	TRBJ2-1
TGTGCCAGCAGCTTAGACCCCTCCCCCTCGGATACGCAGTATTTT	CASSLDPSPSDTQYF	TRBV11-3	.	.	TRBJ2-3